This T cell receptor (beta chain) was recorded in a study of CD8 T cells in Susac syndrome. With random hexamers, 0.5 to 1 ug RNA was reverse transcribed. Each CDR3 protein is one row after TCRdb ran MiXCR on the immunoSEQ multiplex PCR reads. The table records under 300,000 distinct CDR3 sequences, roughly 95% of them present only once. CDR1 and CDR2 from the germline V gene are LNHDA and SQIVND (reference sequence). J was trimmed by 3 bases and V by 6 bases; bases with no gene match: 8. The CDR3 has 15 amino acids. The chain links TRBV19 to TRBJ2-3, with 8 bases identical to TRBD1. The sample was CD4+ T cells from PBMCs. The sequence derives from a human donor with Susac syndrome. DNA for the CDR3: TGTGCCAGTAGGGAGGACAGGGTGTTAACAGATACGCAGTATTTT. This translates into CASREDRVLTDTQYF. The complete variable domain, with remaining parts taken from reference TRBV19 and TRBJ2-3, reads DGGITQSPKYLFRKEGQNVTLSCEQNLNHDAMYWYRQDPGQGLRLIYYSQIVNDFQKGDIAEGYSVSREKKESFPLTVTSAQKNPTAFYLCASREDRVLTDTQYFGPGTRLTVL.